This TCR beta chain emerged from a study of T cell responses to AZD1222 COVID-19 vaccine. Study outcomes and limitations: Compared with day 0, the breadth and depth of the Spike-specific TCR repertoire rose significantly after two doses of AZD1222. Among the donors, most were white British and more were female, and clonal diversity was possibly underestimated. Only 5 or 6 people who got AZD1222 tested seropositive at baseline. Across spike, vaccine-associated CD4 TCRs were found, dominant at 160-218 and 743-854.

CDR1 is MNHEY, CDR2 SVGAGI, per germline. After removal of 4 bases from V and 6 bases from J, the junction contained 8 bases not matched to a gene. The CDR3 covers 15 residues. Details on this clone: The antigen remains unidentified.

The method was immunoSEQ multiplex PCR; TCRdb's version includes in-frame clones alone and lacks a portion of them. The sample records fewer than 200,000 clones, around nine tenths being singletons. The TCR was taken from an adult who received the AZD1222 COVID-19 vaccine. This sequence joins TRBV6-5 and TRBJ1-2; 10 bases match TRBD1. The sequencing used peripheral blood, collected 28 days after the second AZD1222 dose. The CDR3 nucleotides are TGTGCCAGCAGTTCTCCGACAGGGGGCATCGATGGCTACACCTTC. It encodes CASSSPTGGIDGYTF.